This TCR beta chain stems from a study of shared clonotypes between healthy human individuals. Across the whole study: Researchers assigned three CD4 naive, three CD4 memory, two CD8 naive and one CD8 memory plate to each donor. Findings of the study overall: Only blood was sampled; tissue repertoires likely differ.

The CDR3 is 14 amino acids. The V and J ends lost 3 bases and 6 bases, in that order; junction bases with no gene match: 6. Germline-derived CDR1 and CDR2 are SGHVS and FQNEAQ. Donors comprised healthy HIV-negative adults lacking recent acute infections or vaccinations. Investigators divided CD4+ cells into CD45RA+ naive and CD45RA-negative memory subsets. Some clones are missing from TCRdb's copy, which holds only in-frame ones; the method was immunoSEQ multiplex PCR. Of roughly 1,000,000 clones listed, 75% to 85% are singletons. For this clone: Antigen specificity is unknown.

The sequenced material came from memory CD4+ T cells from PBMCs. This sample's subset: CD45RA-negative fraction. This receptor was taken from a man between 18 and 35 years old in good health. Some clones in this sample may be carry-over from other donors' samples. V gene TRBV7-8 combines with J gene TRBJ2-7; TRBD1 matches at 9 bases. CDR3 protein: CASSLGTGSIEQYF. The CDR3 DNA is TGTGCCAGCAGCTTGGGGACAGGGAGTATCGAGCAGTACTTC.